The sequence of this TCR beta chain was determined in a study of vaccination effects on CD4 cells after COVID-19. This CDR3 comprises 14 residues. The germline gives CDR1 KGHDR, CDR2 SFDVKD. To note about this clone: Its specificity is not known. A junction boundary mismatches the germline segment, possibly from a read error.

This table comes from immunoSEQ multiplex PCR, and its TCRdb copy is limited to in-frame clones, with some not included. The table has tens of thousands of clones, more than 80% seen once. CD4+ T cells specific for antigen were expanded with viral peptide pools by the ViraFEST assay before sequencing. Isolating CD4+ T cells followed around nine days of culture. This chain joins TRBV24-1 and TRBJ2-3, with TRBD2 matching 10 bases. The sequencing used CD4+ T cells from PBMCs cultured with HCoV-229E spike peptides, collected before COVID-19 vaccination. The clonotype originates from a human donor who received a COVID-19 vaccine. This CDR3 is CATRAGGSIDTQYF. In DNA form, the CDR3 reads TGTGCCACCAGAGCGGGGGGGAGCATAGATACGCAGTATTTT.